The 32 T cell receptor beta chains below were found in one sample sequenced in a study of shared clonotypes between healthy human individuals. This table comes from immunoSEQ multiplex PCR, and its TCRdb copy is limited to in-frame clones, with some not included. The top ten clones hold under 0.6% of a sample with more than 1 million clones, approximately 78% of them seen once. The sequenced sample was memory CD4+ T cells from PBMCs. Subset meaning: CD45RA-negative fraction. These receptor sequences come from a man between 18 and 29 years old in good health. Some clones in this sample may be carry-over from other donors' samples.

This chain links TRBV30 with TRBJ2-1, with 9 bases aligning to TRBD1. Germline V gene sequence: CDR1 GTSNPN, CDR2 SVGIG (reference sequence). J gave up 9 bases and V 0 bases, and 9 bases lay outside the gene matches. The CDR3 extends over 15 amino acids. CDR3: CAWSVRQGVVREQFF. The CDR3 DNA follows: TGTGCCTGGAGTGTCCGACAGGGGGTAGTACGTGAGCAGTTCTTC.

Here the CDR3 DNA reads TGCGCCAGCAGCTTGCTAGCGGACTACCTTTACAATGAGCAGTTCTTC. Protein product: CASSLLADYLYNEQFF. The V gene is TRBV5-1, the J gene TRBJ2-1; 7 bases fit TRBD2. The CDR3 totals 16 residues. V lost 1 base, J lost 4 bases, and 8 bases stayed unmatched. Germline V gene sequence: CDR1 SGHRS, CDR2 YFSETQ.

V gene TRBV7-3 combines with J gene TRBJ2-3; D is possibly TRBD1 (6 bases). Per the germline V gene, CDR1 is SGHTA and CDR2 is FQGTGA. The CDR3 contains 14 residues. The germline V and J ends were trimmed by 2 bases and 4 bases, with 10 bases remaining between them. The CDR3 DNA reads as TGTGCCAGCAGCTTACGCAGGGGAGCAGATACGCAGTATTTT. Protein: CASSLRRGADTQYF.

V usage is TRBV2 and J usage is TRBJ2-5; unclear D gene. This CDR3 region has 12 residues. Trimming shortened V by 6 bases and J by 7 bases, and 12 bases separated the two germline ends. CDR1 and CDR2 (germline): SNHLY, FYNNEI. CDR3 amino acids: CASRDGLGTQYF. The DNA for the CDR3 is TGTGCCAGCAGGGACGGCCTAGGGACCCAGTACTTC.

The J gene is TRBJ1-3, the V gene TRBV9, with 7 positions matching TRBD1. V shed 4 bases, J shed 8 bases, and the junction held 12 bases outside the gene matches. The length of the CDR3 is 15 residues. CDR1 and CDR2 from the germline V gene are SGDLS and YYNGEE. This chain's CDR3 is CASSPETGVADTIYF. CDR3 DNA sequence: TGTGCCAGCAGCCCGGAAACAGGGGTAGCGGACACCATATATTTT.

In regard to this clone: Other nucleotide sequences from this sample produce the same CDR3. The CDR3 nucleotides are TGTGCCAGCAGCTTAGCAGGGGCAGATACGCAGTATTTT. Its protein product is CASSLAGADTQYF. The genes are TRBV7-9 and TRBJ2-3; D possibly corresponds to TRBD1 (5 bases). With 0 bases removed from V and 4 bases from J, the gap between germline ends came to 5 bases. The germline CDR1 and CDR2 sequences are SEHNR and FQNEAQ (reference sequence). This CDR3 region has 13 residues.

V usage is TRBV10-1 and J usage is TRBJ2-7; D may be TRBD2 (6 bases). Germline V lookup: CDR1 WNHNN, CDR2 SYGVQD (reference sequence). Trimming removed 4 bases from V and 4 bases from J, with 11 bases in between. This CDR3 has 13 residues. CDR3 amino acids: CASSVLAGYEQYF. Here the CDR3 DNA reads TGCGCCAGCAGTGTTTTGGCGGGGTACGAGCAGTACTTC.

This clone was found once. In the same sample, other DNA sequences code for this CDR3. The gene calls are TRBV18 and TRBJ1-3; 7 bases are a match to TRBD1. Germline V gene sequence: CDR1 KGHSH, CDR2 LQKENI. The V and J ends lost 3 bases and 2 bases, in that order; junction bases with no gene match: 1. This CDR3 is 14 amino acids long. DNA of the CDR3: TGTGCCAGCTCACCTGGACAGGCTGGAAACACCATATATTTT. This sequence encodes CASSPGQAGNTIYF.

The chain has TRBV19 and TRBJ1-1, with D unclear. Trimming removed 8 bases at V and 6 bases at J, with 13 bases between. Germline CDR1 is LNHDA and CDR2 is SQIVND (reference sequence). This CDR3 has 12 residues. This chain's CDR3 is CASVKSAAEAFF. Written as DNA, the CDR3 is TGTGCCAGTGTCAAGTCGGCGGCTGAAGCTTTCTTT.

Details on this clone: The same CDR3 is also encoded by other DNA sequences in this sample. The V call is TRBV10-1, the J call TRBJ1-1; weak D call: TRBD1 (6 bases). V was trimmed by 5 bases and J by 3 bases, leaving 10 bases between them. Germline V lookup: CDR1 WNHNN, CDR2 SYGVQD (reference sequence). The CDR3 is 13 amino acids. CDR3 sequence (DNA): TGCGCCAGCAGTCCGGGGGGCTACACTGAAGCTTTCTTT. Protein sequence: CASSPGGYTEAFF.

This clone was seen once. The V and J genes are TRBV28 and TRBJ1-1, with a tentative D call TRBD1 (5 bases). The V and J ends lost 7 bases and 7 bases respectively, with 13 bases between them. Germline V lookup: CDR1 MDHEN, CDR2 SYDVKM. The CDR3 covers 12 residues. The CDR3 DNA follows: TGTGCCAGCACCATCGGGGGGGATGAAGCTTTCTTT. Translating it yields CASTIGGDEAFF. Filled out from reference TRBV28 and TRBJ1-1, the complete variable domain reads DVKVTQSSRYLVKRTGEKVFLECVQDMDHENMFWYRQDPGLGLRLIYFSYDVKMKEKGDIPEGYSVSREKKERFSLILESASTNQTSMYLCASTIGGDEAFFGQGTRLTVV.

This chain links TRBV5-1 with TRBJ2-2; TRBD2 matches at 7 bases. CDR1 SGHRS and CDR2 YFSETQ come from the germline V gene. Unmatched junction bases numbered 15, after V lost 0 bases and J lost 7 bases. The CDR3 is 18 amino acids. The CDR3 sequence: CASSLGAGAAALVGELFF. The CDR3 nucleotides read TGCGCCAGCAGCTTGGGGGCGGGAGCGGCCGCCTTAGTCGGGGAGCTGTTTTTT.

V is TRBV29-1 and J is TRBJ2-1, with 13 bases aligning to TRBD2. The germline V gene encodes CDR1 SQVTM and CDR2 ANQGSEA. The CDR3 has 15 amino acids. Trimming took 4 bases from V and 8 from J; bases not matched to a gene: 8. The CDR3 DNA reads TGCAGCGTTGGAAGACTAGCGGGGGGAAGGGATGAGCAGTTCTTC. This encodes CSVGRLAGGRDEQFF.

This chain joins TRBV21-1 and TRBJ1-3; TRBD1, the D gene given by the table, was not confirmed from the DNA. TRBV21-1 is labeled a pseudogene. The CDR3 is 13 residues long. CDR3: CASSKGQGNTIYF. Written as DNA, the CDR3 is TGTGCCAGCAGCAAAGGGCAGGGGAACACCATATATTTT.

The chain carries TRBV6-5 and TRBJ1-2; D is unclear. The CDR3 runs to 13 residues. V dropped 6 bases and J dropped 1 base, with 9 bases sitting between them. CDR1 and CDR2 (germline): MNHEY, SVGAGI. CDR3 sequence reads: CASSSDNNYGYTF. CDR3 nucleotides: TGTGCCAGCAGCAGCGACAATAACTATGGCTACACCTTC.

There are a few counts of this clone. This sample includes further DNA sequences coding for the same CDR3. The V and J genes are TRBV28 and TRBJ1-2; TRBD1 matches 8 bases. The CDR3 loop spans 13 amino acids. Looked up from germline, CDR1 is MDHEN and CDR2 is SYDVKM. V trimming: 3 bases; J trimming: 5 bases; junction bases outside the gene matches: 2. The CDR3 DNA reads TGTGCCAGCAGTTTGACAGGGGTGTATGGCTACACCTTC. Translating it yields CASSLTGVYGYTF.

This clone was observed a handful of times. The chain joins TRBV7-2 to TRBJ2-7, with D unclear. This CDR3 contains 14 residues. V was clipped by 5 bases and J by 0 bases, with 11 bases between them. CDR1 is SGHTA, CDR2 FQGNSA, per germline. The CDR3 DNA reads TGTGCCAGCAGCCCTTGGGCTAGCTCCTACGAGCAGTACTTC. Translation: CASSPWASSYEQYF.

The chain joins TRBV7-9 to TRBJ2-3; a possible D gene is TRBD2 (6 bases). V was cut by 7 bases and J by 0 bases, with 8 bases left in between. CDR3 length: 13 amino acids. CDR1 SEHNR and CDR2 FQNEAQ come from the germline V gene (reference sequence). CDR3 sequence reads: CASTRGSTDTQYF. DNA for the CDR3: TGTGCCAGCACCCGGGGGAGCACAGATACGCAGTATTTT. The complete variable domain, with remaining parts taken from reference TRBV7-9 and TRBJ2-3, reads DTGVSQNPRHKITKRGQNVTFRCDPISEHNRLYWYRQTLGQGPEFLTYFQNEAQLEKSRLLSDRFSAERPKGSFSTLEIQRTEQGDSAMYLCASTRGSTDTQYFGPGTRLTVL.

In this sample, this clone turned up a few times. The V and J genes are TRBV4-2 and TRBJ2-3; D tentatively fits TRBD1 or TRBD2 (5 bases each). This CDR3 comprises 17 residues. Germline loops: CDR1 LGHNA, CDR2 YNFKEQ. V lost 3 bases and J 3 bases, leaving 19 bases between the germline ends. CDR3 DNA: TGTGCCAGCAGCCAGGGAGAGGGGCGAACAATGACAGATACGCAGTATTTT. It is translated as CASSQGEGRTMTDTQYF.

The chain carries TRBV5-4 and TRBJ2-3; 11 positions agree with TRBD2. The CDR3 has 16 residues. The germline CDR1 and CDR2 sequences are SGHNT and YYREEE (reference sequence). Trimming took 5 bases from V and 0 from J; bases not matched to a gene: 5. The CDR3 protein is CASRLRTSGSTDTQYF. Written as DNA, the CDR3 is TGTGCCAGCAGACTTAGGACTAGCGGGAGCACAGATACGCAGTATTTT.

The chain couples TRBV10-3 to TRBJ2-2, with D possibly being TRBD1 (6 bases). CDR3 length: 15 amino acids. Germline V gives CDR1 ENHRY, CDR2 SYGVKD. V lost 6 bases and J lost 4, with 15 bases in between. The DNA for the CDR3 is TGTGCCATCAGCCAGGGGATCGGTGGCACCGGGGAGCTGTTTTTT. This gives the protein CAISQGIGGTGELFF.

For this clone: Different DNA sequences within this sample yield the same CDR3. The rearrangement uses TRBV5-4 and TRBJ2-1, with D possibly matching TRBD1 (5 bases). The CDR3 covers 13 residues. The V end lost 2 bases, the J end lost 4 bases, and 7 bases lay between the germline ends. Per the germline V gene, CDR1 is SGHNT and CDR2 is YYREEE (reference sequence). The CDR3 here is CASSFTGYNEQFF. The CDR3 region has the DNA TGTGCCAGCAGCTTTACAGGTTACAATGAGCAGTTCTTC.

To note about this clone: It may be a read error: a sequence one base away is much more abundant. This same CDR3 is encoded by further DNA sequences in the sample. The chain links TRBV7-2 to TRBJ2-1; D possibly corresponds to TRBD1 (5 bases). V dropped 1 base and J dropped 5 bases, with 6 bases sitting between them. Germline V gene sequence: CDR1 SGHTA, CDR2 FQGNSA. The CDR3 loop spans 13 amino acids. The DNA of the CDR3 is TGTGCCAGCAGCTTAGGACAGAACAATGAGCAGTTCTTC. Translation: CASSLGQNNEQFF. The variable domain in full, with the rest retrieved from reference TRBV7-2 and TRBJ2-1, is GAGVSQSPSNKVTEKGKDVELRCDPISGHTALYWYRQSLGQGLEFLIYFQGNSAPDKSGLPSDRFSAERTGGSVSTLTIQRTQQEDSAVYLCASSLGQNNEQFFGPGTRLTVL.

The V gene is TRBV7-6, the J gene TRBJ1-4, with 8 bases matching TRBD1. V lost 5 bases to trimming and J lost 7 bases; unmatched junction nucleotides: 6. Germline V gene lookup returns CDR1 SGHVS and CDR2 FNYEAQ. The CDR3 is 14 residues long. The CDR3 DNA reads TGTGCCAGCAGCCCAGGACAGGGCCGTGAAAAACTGTTTTTT. Its protein is CASSPGQGREKLFF.

The chain couples TRBV28 to TRBJ1-5; D gene ambiguous. V lost 4 bases and J lost 9, with 25 bases in between. The V gene's germline CDR1 is MDHEN and CDR2 SYDVKM. This CDR3 region has 17 residues. The CDR3 spells CASSSIGMGSAVRPQHF. The CDR3 nucleotides are TGTGCCAGCAGTTCGATCGGAATGGGATCGGCGGTACGGCCCCAGCATTTT.

In its sample, this clone was seen a few times. Other nucleotide sequences from this sample produce the same CDR3. The V gene is TRBV5-5, the J gene TRBJ1-5; 9 bases align to TRBD1. This CDR3 contains 16 residues. Germline lookup yields CDR1 SGHKS and CDR2 YYEKEE (reference sequence). V was clipped by 4 bases and J by 2 bases; unmatched bases: 7. CDR3 nucleotide sequence: TGTGCCAGCAGCGCCCGGACAGGGGCTGGCAATCAGCCCCAGCATTTT. Its protein product is CASSARTGAGNQPQHF.

The rearrangement joins TRBV4-2 to TRBJ2-1; D is uncertain. The CDR3 totals 12 residues. CDR1 and CDR2 from the germline V gene are LGHNA and YNFKEQ. V lost 1 base and J lost 14, with 12 bases in between. The CDR3 DNA follows: TGTGCCAGCAGCCAAGGGTCCGATAATGAGTTCTTC. It specifies CASSQGSDNEFF.

The genes are TRBV4-2 and TRBJ2-5, with 10 bases fitting TRBD1. The junction had 2 bases not matched to a gene; V was cut back by 0 bases and J by 4 bases. The CDR3 is 15 amino acids. Per the germline V gene, CDR1 is LGHNA and CDR2 is YNFKEQ. CDR3: CASSQDDRGLETQYF. The DNA for the CDR3 is TGTGCCAGCAGCCAAGACGACAGGGGGCTAGAGACCCAGTACTTC.

J is TRBJ2-5 and V is TRBV27, with D possibly being TRBD2 (5 bases). CDR3 length: 15 amino acids. V was trimmed by 3 bases and J by 1 base, leaving 12 bases between them. CDR1 is MNHEY, CDR2 SMNVEV, per germline (reference sequence). This chain's CDR3 is CASSFRVRAQETQYF. CDR3 sequence (DNA): TGTGCCAGCAGTTTTAGAGTGAGGGCCCAAGAGACCCAGTACTTC.

This rearrangement joins TRBV5-8 to TRBJ2-1; D might be TRBD2 (6 bases). The CDR3 extends over 16 amino acids. Germline V gene sequence: CDR1 SGHTS, CDR2 YDEGEE. V shed 5 bases and J shed 2 bases, with 17 bases lying between them. CDR3 DNA: TGTGCCAGCAGGGGACTGAATCATGGGGCCTACAATGAGCAGTTCTTC. This sequence encodes CASRGLNHGAYNEQFF.

This rearrangement joins TRBV6-1 to TRBJ2-2, with TRBD1 as a possible D gene (6 bases). Germline CDR1 is MNHNS and CDR2 is SASEGT. The CDR3 has 14 amino acids. V was shortened by 5 bases and J by 3 bases, with 10 bases between the two germline ends. The CDR3 nucleotides read TGTGCCAGCAGTATAACAGGGTACACCGGGGAGCTGTTTTTT. It translates to CASSITGYTGELFF.

The gene calls are TRBV27 and TRBJ2-7; maybe TRBD1 (5 bases). The V gene's germline CDR1 is MNHEY and CDR2 SMNVEV (reference sequence). The CDR3 totals 14 residues. V was clipped by 1 base and J by 1 base, with 8 bases between them. The CDR3 protein is CASSLLGHSYEQYF. For the CDR3, the DNA is TGTGCCAGCAGTTTATTAGGACATTCCTACGAGCAGTACTTC.